The 4 T cell receptor beta chains listed next were all sequenced from one sample in a study of cytomegalovirus exposure and HLA in healthy donors. PCR employed 60 Vbeta and 13 Jbeta primers. Sequencing used immunoSEQ multiplex PCR; TCRdb keeps in-frame clones, though not all of them. Among about 190,000 clones listed, roughly 80% were seen once. The sample taken for sequencing was PBMCs. Receptor source: a woman aged 18 to 35 in good health and CMV-seronegative.

The rearrangement uses TRBV28 and TRBJ1-5, with a possible D match to TRBD1 (6 bases). V was pared by 7 bases and J by 0 bases, with 10 bases between. The CDR3 sequence is 14 residues long. The germline V gene encodes CDR1 MDHEN and CDR2 SYDVKM. CDR3 in amino acids: CASKQQGSNQPQHF. In nucleotides, the CDR3 is TGTGCCAGCAAACAACAGGGTAGCAATCAGCCCCAGCATTTT.

The J gene is TRBJ2-7, the V gene TRBV30, with TRBD2 matching 11 bases. This CDR3 is built from 16 residues. The J segment lost 1 base and the V segment lost 0 bases, leaving 5 bases of the junction unmatched. Germline CDR1 GTSNPN, CDR2 SVGIG (reference sequence). CDR3 loop: CAWSVLAGVQSYEQYF. The CDR3 DNA sequence: TGTGCCTGGAGTGTACTAGCGGGAGTTCAGTCCTACGAGCAGTACTTC.

The rearrangement uses TRBV4-2 and TRBJ2-5; TRBD1 might be the D (5 bases). Matching the DNA end better, TRBJ2-7 makes the J call doubtful. The germline V gene encodes CDR1 LGHNA and CDR2 YNFKEQ. The CDR3 consists of 16 residues. The CDR3 sequence: CASSQETGSSTYEQYF. Written as DNA, the CDR3 is TGTGCCAGCAGCCAAGAAACAGGATCGTCCACCTACGAGCAGTACTTC.

With regard to this clone: The same CDR3 is also encoded by other DNA sequences in this sample. The rearrangement uses TRBV5-1 and TRBJ1-1; D is possibly TRBD1 (6 bases). The germline V and J ends were trimmed by 5 bases and 3 bases, with 11 bases remaining between them. Per germline, CDR1 SGHRS and CDR2 YFSETQ. There are 13 residues in the CDR3. CDR3 sequence: CASRSAGDTEAFF. DNA for the CDR3: TGCGCCAGCAGAAGTGCAGGGGACACTGAAGCTTTCTTT.